The rows below give T cell receptor beta chains drawn from one sample of a study of post-analysis software for immune sequencing data. TCRdb passed the PCR reads through MiXCR, listing each CDR3 protein once. The sample consists of about half a million distinct CDR3 sequences, under 55% of them appearing once. Sequenced: blood. All receptors come from a girl aged 5-17 years with multiple sclerosis. The CDR3 runs from the conserved cysteine through the conserved F or W. Each record gives: D gene, V gene, J gene, clone size, CDR3 protein, CDR3 DNA. The D gene is left open where the match is weak. Clone size is not always given. Where it is, it says once, few, many or a class for expanded clones.

NA	TRBV7-2	TRBJ2-1	NA	CASSLAGQTYNEQFF	TGTGCCAGCAGCTTAGCAGGACAGACCTACAATGAGCAGTTCTTC
NA	TRBV4-3	TRBJ1-2	NA	CASSQGGVLGYTF	TGCGCCAGCAGCCAAGGGGGGGTGTTGGGCTACACCTTC
TRBD1	TRBV11-2	TRBJ1-4	NA	CASSVLTGRGEKLFF	TGTGCCAGCAGCGTCCTGACAGGGAGAGGTGAAAAACTGTTTTTT
NA	TRBV20-1	TRBJ1-5	NA	CSARDPGAQPQHF	TGCAGTGCTAGAGATCCAGGGGCTCAGCCCCAGCATTTT
NA	TRBV12-3/TRBV12-4	TRBJ1-2	NA	CASSETGSSNYGYTF	TGTGCCAGCAGTGAGACAGGATCCTCTAACTATGGCTACACCTTC
TRBD2	TRBV20-1	TRBJ2-3	NA	CSAPLAVRTDTQYF	TGCAGTGCTCCCCTAGCGGTACGCACAGATACGCAGTATTTT
NA	TRBV27	TRBJ2-7	few	CASTPEGGMLGEQYF	TGTGCCAGCACCCCTGAGGGCGGGATGCTGGGCGAGCAGTACTTC
TRBD2	TRBV5-1	TRBJ2-5	NA	CASSLGLAANLGETQYF	TGCGCCAGCAGCTTGGGACTAGCAGCGAACCTGGGGGAGACCCAGTACTTC
NA	TRBV29-1	TRBJ2-7	few	CSVALGASEQYF	TGCAGCGTTGCTCTTGGGGCCAGCGAGCAGTACTTC
NA	TRBV4-2	TRBJ2-1	few	CASSQSRAGGNEQFF	TGTGCCAGCAGCCAATCGAGAGCGGGCGGCAATGAGCAGTTCTTC
NA	TRBV9	TRBJ1-2	few	CASSGRTESYGYTF	TGTGCCAGCAGCGGGAGGACAGAGAGCTATGGCTACACCTTC
TRBD2	TRBV12-3/TRBV12-4	TRBJ2-5	NA	CASSPGTSGGIGETQYF	TGTGCCAGCAGTCCAGGGACTAGCGGGGGAATAGGAGAGACCCAGTACTTC
TRBD2	TRBV10-3	TRBJ2-1	NA	CAISSGLAVPISNEQFF	TGTGCCATCAGTTCGGGACTAGCGGTCCCGATTTCCAATGAGCAGTTCTTC
NA	TRBV28	TRBJ2-5	few	CASRVKQETQYF	TGTGCCAGCAGGGTTAAGCAAGAGACCCAGTACTTC
TRBD2	TRBV19	TRBJ2-1	few	CASNLAGGPGNEQFF	TGTGCCAGTAATTTAGCGGGAGGGCCGGGCAATGAGCAGTTCTTC
NA	TRBV6-5	TRBJ2-5	NA	CASSYSLDRFKSQETQYF	TGTGCCAGCAGTTACTCCTTGGACAGATTCAAATCTCAAGAGACCCAGTACTTC
NA	TRBV6-2/TRBV6-3	TRBJ2-4	NA	CASSNRGGPNIQYF	TGTGCCAGCAGTAATAGGGGGGGTCCGAACATTCAGTACTTC
NA	TRBV20-1	TRBJ2-1	NA	CSARDRGGEGFF	TGCAGTGCTAGAGATCGCGGGGGCGAGGGGTTCTTC
TRBD2	TRBV7-6	TRBJ2-7	few	CASSRRGESYEQYF	TGTGCCAGCAGCCGGCGGGGGGAGTCCTACGAGCAGTACTTC
TRBD1	TRBV4-1	TRBJ1-2	few	CASSQGYRGRNNYGYTF	TGCGCCAGCAGCCAAGGGTACAGGGGACGAAATAACTATGGCTACACCTTC
NA	TRBV7-3	TRBJ2-3	NA	CASSLGDAQYF	TGTGCCAGCAGCTTGGGAGATGCGCAGTATTTT
NA	TRBV10-3	TRBJ2-3	NA	CAISGGAKVGDTQYF	TGTGCCATCAGTGGAGGGGCCAAGGTCGGCGATACGCAGTATTTT
NA	TRBV29-1	TRBJ1-1	NA	CSVGDRRMNTEAFF	TGCAGCGTTGGGGACCGACGGATGAACACTGAAGCTTTCTTT
TRBD2	TRBV4-1	TRBJ2-5	few	CASSQGGGTSGTQETQYF	TGCGCCAGCAGCCAAGGTGGAGGAACTAGCGGTACCCAAGAGACCCAGTACTTC
TRBD1	TRBV29-1	TRBJ1-1	NA	CSVTDRGLTEAFF	TGCAGCGTTACGGACAGGGGGCTGACTGAAGCTTTCTTT
TRBD1	TRBV12-3/TRBV12-4	TRBJ1-1	NA	CASRLGTVNTEAFF	TGTGCCAGCAGACTCGGGACAGTGAACACTGAAGCTTTCTTT
NA	TRBV19	TRBJ2-3	NA	CASSIGTRGDTQYF	TGTGCCAGTAGTATAGGAACCCGTGGCGATACGCAGTATTTT
NA	TRBV12-3/TRBV12-4	TRBJ1-2	NA	CASSFPGGYGYIF	TGTGCCAGCAGTTTTCCGGGGGGCTATGGCTACATCTTC
TRBD2	TRBV25-1	TRBJ2-7	NA	CASSSLAGGPYEQYF	TGTGCCAGCAGTTCTCTAGCGGGAGGCCCCTACGAGCAGTACTTC
NA	TRBV13	TRBJ2-1	NA	CASSPRGTHNEQFF	TGTGCCAGCAGCCCGAGGGGGACCCACAATGAGCAGTTTTTC
NA	TRBV29-1	TRBJ1-1	few	CSVLIVNTEAFF	TGCAGCGTTCTAATAGTGAACACTGAAGCTTTCTTT
TRBD2	TRBV29-1	TRBJ2-1	few	CSVEGGGTSSYNEQFF	TGCAGCGTTGAAGGCGGAGGGACTAGCTCCTACAATGAGCAGTTCTTC
NA	TRBV5-6	TRBJ2-1	few	CASSLGAFEQFF	TGTGCCAGCAGCTTGGGGGCTTTTGAGCAGTTCTTC
NA	TRBV28	TRBJ1-6	NA	CASSLWGGGSPLHF	TGTGCCAGCAGTTTATGGGGAGGGGGATCACCCCTCCACTTT
NA	TRBV7-2	TRBJ2-3	NA	CASSFGQHTVTQYF	TGTGCCAGCAGCTTCGGGCAGCATACTGTTACGCAGTATTTT
NA	TRBV20-1	TRBJ1-1	NA	CSAGEGNTEAFF	TGCAGTGCCGGGGAAGGGAACACTGAAGCTTTCTTT
NA	TRBV4-1	TRBJ1-5	NA	CASSGVVGNQPQHF	TGCGCCAGCAGTGGGGTCGTTGGGAATCAGCCCCAGCATTTT
TRBD2	TRBV7-3	TRBJ2-1	NA	CASSSLAGAPNEQFF	TGTGCCAGCAGCTCGCTAGCGGGAGCTCCCAATGAGCAGTTCTTC
TRBD2	TRBV7-9	TRBJ2-7	NA	CASSEREVSSPSYEQYF	TGTGCCAGCAGCGAGCGGGAGGTCAGCTCACCTTCCTACGAGCAGTACTTC
NA	TRBV28	TRBJ1-4	NA	CATGTPATNEKLFF	TGTGCCACCGGGACACCTGCAACTAATGAAAAACTGTTTTTT
NA	TRBV7-3	TRBJ1-6	few	CASSAMNQSPLHF	TGTGCCAGCAGCGCCATGAACCAGTCACCCCTCCACTTT
NA	TRBV20-1	TRBJ2-5	NA	CSARGDRQETQYF	TGCAGTGCTCGAGGGGATCGGCAAGAGACCCAGTACTTC
TRBD2	TRBV4-1	TRBJ2-1	once	CAGSLAGAGNEQFF	TGCGCCGGGTCCCTAGCGGGGGCGGGCAATGAGCAGTTCTTC
NA	TRBV7-3	TRBJ1-5	NA	CASSPQAGWNQPQHF	TGTGCCAGCAGCCCCCAGGCAGGGTGGAATCAGCCCCAGCATTTT
TRBD2	TRBV12-5	TRBJ2-3	NA	CASGLSGSDTQYF	TGTGCTAGTGGACTTAGCGGGAGCGATACGCAGTATTTT
TRBD2	TRBV4-3	TRBJ2-3	NA	CASSQERLAGSTDTQYF	TGCGCCAGCAGCCAAGAGAGACTAGCGGGTAGCACAGATACGCAGTATTTT
TRBD1	TRBV10-3	TRBJ2-5	few	CAISVDREKETQYF	TGTGCCATCAGTGTTGACAGGGAAAAAGAGACCCAGTACTTC
NA	TRBV12-3/TRBV12-4	TRBJ2-5	NA	CASSFGDNLRYF	TGTGCCAGCAGTTTCGGCGACAACCTGAGGTACTTC
NA	TRBV20-1	TRBJ2-7	NA	CSAISVSGGSSYEQYF	TGCAGTGCTATTTCGGTTTCCGGAGGAAGCTCCTACGAGCAGTACTTC
TRBD1	TRBV20-1	TRBJ2-1	few	CSADDRGNEQFF	TGCAGTGCTGACGACAGGGGCAATGAGCAGTTCTTC
NA	TRBV20-1	TRBJ2-4	NA	CSAREDLAKNIQYF	TGCAGTGCTAGGGAGGATCTGGCCAAAAACATTCAGTACTTC